This T cell receptor (beta chain) stems from a study of T cells after yellow fever vaccination. Trimming left V 4 bases short and J 12 bases short, with 10 bases between. Germline assignment: CDR1 MNHNS and CDR2 SASEGT. This CDR3 is 11 amino acids long. Regarding the study as a whole: Post-booster reappearance was seen for most primary-vaccination clones (about 96% CD4, 80% to 90% CD8).

This clonotype was counted between two and nine times. TCRdb passed the 5' RACE reads through MiXCR, listing each CDR3 protein once. This sample has some 54,000 distinct CDR3 sequences, with about 6.6% found just once. This clonotype was obtained from a man in his late teens or twenties who received the YFV17D yellow fever vaccine. The chain links TRBV6-1 to TRBJ2-1, with a tentative D call TRBD2 (5 bases). Sample: CD8+ T cells not binding an NS4B(214-222) dextramer, sorted from PBMCs, taken more than 35 days after the first yellow fever vaccination. The CDR3 here is CASSVGSGQFF. The CDR3 DNA follows: TGTGCCAGCAGTGTGGGCAGCGGGCAGTTCTTC.